Listed here are 8 T cell receptor beta chains from one sample, sequenced in a study of T cells after yellow fever vaccination. TCRdb itself ran the 5' RACE reads through MiXCR, one entry per CDR3 protein. The table lists some 320,000 distinct CDR3 sequences, around 4.5% of them singletons. This specimen was PBMCs, taken 15 days after the yellow fever booster vaccination. The receptor set was obtained from a man between 18 and 29 years old who received the YFV17D yellow fever vaccine.

The V and J genes are TRBV23-1 and TRBJ2-3, with 8 nucleotides matching TRBD1. Being an ORF, TRBV23-1 has a function that is uncertain. V shed 4 bases, J shed 1 base, and the junction held 4 bases outside the gene matches. CDR3 length: 15 residues. The CDR3 DNA sequence: TGCGCCAGCAGTCCGTGGGACAGGCGCACAGATACGCAGTATTTT. It translates to CASSPWDRRTDTQYF.

The V and J genes are TRBV10-2 and TRBJ1-5, with 8 bases fitting TRBD1. CDR3 length equals 13 residues. The V gene end was trimmed by 7 bases and the J gene end by 4 bases; junction bases not matched to a gene: 3. CDR1 is WSHSY, CDR2 SAAADI, per germline. The CDR3: CASTRQGNQPQHF. The CDR3 DNA is TGCGCCAGCACCAGACAGGGGAATCAGCCCCAGCATTTT.

This clonotype was counted only a few times. This chain links TRBV15 with TRBJ1-5, with 7 bases aligning to TRBD1. Germline values: CDR1 LNHNV, CDR2 YYDKDF (reference sequence). The CDR3 extends over 15 amino acids. V lost 1 base and J lost 5; bases outside the gene matches: 5. The CDR3 spells CATSRARTGYQPQHF. CDR3 in DNA: TGTGCCACCAGCAGAGCCCGGACAGGCTATCAGCCCCAGCATTTT.

In this sample, this clonotype turned up many times. The V call is TRBV7-2, the J call TRBJ1-1, with D unresolved. In germline, CDR1 is SGHTA, CDR2 FQGNSA. The CDR3 runs to 12 residues. Trimming stripped 3 bases from V and 8 bases from J, with 10 bases between. The CDR3 protein is CASSFPPGEAFF. As DNA, the CDR3 is TGTGCCAGCAGCTTCCCACCGGGGGAAGCTTTCTTT.

This clonotype was picked up a small number of times. This chain connects TRBV14 to TRBJ1-1; weak D call: TRBD1 (5 bases). V lost 3 bases and J 10 bases, leaving 12 bases between the germline ends. The germline gives CDR1 SGHDN, CDR2 FVKESK. The CDR3 has 12 amino acids. The CDR3 DNA follows: TGTGCCAGCAGCCAGCTCGGGGCGCGAGCTTTCTTT. This translates into CASSQLGARAFF.

This rearrangement joins TRBV7-8 to TRBJ1-5, with TRBD1 as a possible D gene (5 bases). The V gene lost 5 bases and the J gene lost 3 bases, with 17 bases spanning the gap. Germline-derived CDR1 and CDR2 are SGHVS and FQNEAQ. The CDR3 is 16 amino acids. The CDR3 is CASSPQLGRINQPQHF. CDR3 coding DNA: TGTGCCAGCAGCCCACAGTTGGGGCGAATCAATCAGCCCCAGCATTTT.

This clonotype was observed many times. This chain connects TRBV5-5 to TRBJ2-5; unclear D gene. The V gene's germline CDR1 is SGHKS and CDR2 YYEKEE (reference sequence). The length of the CDR3 is 14 residues. V was pared by 6 bases and J by 0 bases, with 12 bases between. This CDR3 reads CASTPRPNQETQYF. CDR3 coding DNA: TGTGCCAGCACCCCTAGGCCGAACCAAGAGACCCAGTACTTC.

This chain uses TRBV5-6 with TRBJ2-1, with TRBD2 identical over 14 bases. The ends lost 3 bases at V and 5 bases at J; junction bases unmatched: 1. The CDR3 runs to 15 residues. Germline CDR1 SGHDT, CDR2 YYEEEE. The CDR3 sequence is CASSSGLAGDNEQFF. CDR3 nucleotides: TGTGCCAGCAGCTCGGGACTAGCGGGGGACAATGAGCAGTTCTTC.